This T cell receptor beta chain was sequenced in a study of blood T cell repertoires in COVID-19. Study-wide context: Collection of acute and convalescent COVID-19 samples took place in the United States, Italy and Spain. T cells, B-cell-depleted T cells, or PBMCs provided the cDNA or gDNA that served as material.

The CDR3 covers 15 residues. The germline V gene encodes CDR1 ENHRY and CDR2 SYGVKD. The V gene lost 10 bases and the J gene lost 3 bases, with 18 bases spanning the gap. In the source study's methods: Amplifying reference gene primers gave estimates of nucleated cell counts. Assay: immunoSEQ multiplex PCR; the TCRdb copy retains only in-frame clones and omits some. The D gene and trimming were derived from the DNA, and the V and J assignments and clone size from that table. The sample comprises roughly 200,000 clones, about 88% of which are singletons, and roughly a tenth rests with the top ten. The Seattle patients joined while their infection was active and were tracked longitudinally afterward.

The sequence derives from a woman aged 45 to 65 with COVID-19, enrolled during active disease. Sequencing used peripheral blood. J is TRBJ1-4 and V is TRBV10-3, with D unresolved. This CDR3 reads CATRSRALANEKLFF. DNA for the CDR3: TGTGCCACTCGCTCGCGGGCCTTGGCTAATGAAAAACTGTTTTTT.